Listed below are T cell receptor beta chains from one sample, sequenced in a study of neurological immune-mediated disorders. TCRdb redid the calling of the 5' RACE reads with MiXCR, one entry per CDR3 protein. The data show around 100,000 distinct CDR3 sequences, with approximately 11% seen just once and 3.1% held by the top ten. Sample: PBMCs. The receptor source for this set is a female donor with HTLV-1-associated myelopathy (HAM/TSP). Each CDR3 is given without its conserved first and last residue. Fields, in order: V gene, J gene, CDR3 protein.

TRBV28	TRBJ1-3	ASWTPSSGNTIY
TRBV7-9	TRBJ2-7	ASSLQQYEQY
TRBV7-9	TRBJ2-5	ASSLEVRAQETQY
TRBV7-9	TRBJ2-7	ASSFVEGALEREQY
TRBV20-1	TRBJ2-5	SASGTSGGQETQY
TRBV18	TRBJ2-6	ASSRQGPGANVLT
TRBV4-2	TRBJ2-2	ASMGPTGANTGELF
TRBV10-3	TRBJ2-7	AISEFGTGDYEQY
TRBV28	TRBJ2-3	ASSSPPQATGHTDTQY
TRBV14	TRBJ1-1	ASSPTSGGRVHTEAF
TRBV5-1	TRBJ2-6	ASNPGGLSGANVLT
TRBV27	TRBJ2-6	ASSLSGQFLANVLT
TRBV5-1	TRBJ2-7	ASSVAGWSYEQY
TRBV6-2/TRBV6-3	TRBJ2-1	ASTASGGPYNEQF
TRBV24-1	TRBJ2-3	ATSELTGIGTDTQY
TRBV5-1	TRBJ2-7	ASSPREDRTYEQY
TRBV7-2	TRBJ2-7	ASSLFYEQY
TRBV5-1	TRBJ2-7	ASAPTLPYSEQY
TRBV30	TRBJ2-1	AESGNDNEQF
TRBV10-3	TRBJ1-2	AITPEARSTNYGYT
TRBV20-1	TRBJ2-7	SAPGQTYEQY
TRBV27	TRBJ2-3	ASSYRGPGGSTDTQY